The clone carrying this T cell receptor beta chain was observed a few times. The data belong to a study of regulatory T cells in long-lasting Graves disease. V was clipped by 2 bases and J by 10 bases; unmatched bases: 6. The CDR3 runs to 15 residues. Germline V gives CDR1 LGHDT, CDR2 YNNKEL (reference sequence). Stated time point: newly diagnosed GD, antithyroid drugs for less than 3 months. Extracted PBMC RNA gave rise to the TCR library. The diagnosis of Graves' disease used American Thyroid Association guidelines. HTBI primers from iRepertoire and Arm-PCR of CDR3 regions yielded the TCR beta libraries. From the multiplex PCR reads, TCRdb called clonotypes with MiXCR, one entry per CDR3 protein. The sample shows a few hundred thousand distinct CDR3 sequences, roughly a sixth of them seen only once. This same sample was also part of a study on T cells in Graves' hyperthyroidism and ophthalmopathy. From that second work: No ophthalmopathy progression within 18 months constituted stable Graves' hyperthyroidism.

The chain links TRBV3-1 to TRBJ1-6, with 9 bases fitting TRBD1. The TCR was taken from a man aged 35-49 years with Graves disease. The input for sequencing was peripheral blood mononuclear cells (PBMCs), taken at new diagnosis, from a patient treated with antithyroid drugs. DNA of the CDR3: TGTGCCAGCAGCCAAACGACAGGGGGTAGCTCACCCCTCCACTTT. Translated, it gives CASSQTTGGSSPLHF. Based on the CDR3 plus reference TRBV3-1 and TRBJ1-6, the full variable domain is DTAVSQTPKYLVTQMGNDKSIKCEQNLGHDTMYWYKQDSKKFLKIMFSYNNKELIINETVPNRFSPKSPDKAHLNLHINSLELGDSAVYFCASSQTTGGSSPLHFGNGTRLTVT.